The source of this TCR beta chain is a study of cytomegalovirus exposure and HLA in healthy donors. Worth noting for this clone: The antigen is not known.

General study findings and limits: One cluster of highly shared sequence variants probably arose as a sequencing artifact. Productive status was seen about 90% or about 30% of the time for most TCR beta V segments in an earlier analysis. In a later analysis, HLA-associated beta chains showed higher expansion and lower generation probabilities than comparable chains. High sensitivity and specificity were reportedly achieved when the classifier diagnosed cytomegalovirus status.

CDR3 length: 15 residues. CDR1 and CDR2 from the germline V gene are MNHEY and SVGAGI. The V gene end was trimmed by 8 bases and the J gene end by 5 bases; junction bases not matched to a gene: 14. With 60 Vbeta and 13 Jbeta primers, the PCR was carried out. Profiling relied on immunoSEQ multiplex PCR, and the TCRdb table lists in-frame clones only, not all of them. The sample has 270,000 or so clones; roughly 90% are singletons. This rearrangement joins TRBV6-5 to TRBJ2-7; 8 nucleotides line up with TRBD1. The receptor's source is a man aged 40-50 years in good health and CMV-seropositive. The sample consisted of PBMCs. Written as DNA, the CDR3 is TGTGCCAGCCCCCGACCGGGACAGGTCTTCCACGAGCAGTACTTC. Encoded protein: CASPRPGQVFHEQYF.